This note documents a single TCR beta chain sequence. A junction end diverges from the germline sequence, so it may reflect a read error. The data belong to a study of blood T cell repertoires in COVID-19. Study information: Sites in the United States, Italy and Spain provided acute and convalescent COVID-19 samples.

Source study methods: Estimation of nucleated cell counts relied on the amplification of reference gene primers. Only in-frame clones appear in the TCRdb table, and some are missing; sequencing was by immunoSEQ multiplex PCR. V, J and clone size are taken as reported in that table, and D and trimming were inferred from the DNA itself. The sample records 40,000 to 50,000 clones, about four fifths being singletons. The CDR3 length is 11 residues. CDR1 is DFQATT, CDR2 SNEGSKA, per germline (reference sequence). The chain uses TRBV20-1 and TRBJ2-1; a possible D gene is TRBD1 (6 bases). The receptor comes from a man aged 35 to 55 with active or convalescent COVID-19. The sample consisted of peripheral blood. CDR3 loop: CSARETGAGVF. The CDR3 DNA follows: TGCAGTGCTAGAGAGACAGGCGCCGGGGTCTTC.